This T cell receptor beta chain stems from a study of spatial heterogeneity in lung cancer. MiXCR, applied by TCRdb to the 5' RACE reads, yields one record per CDR3 protein. Seen here are around 63,000 distinct CDR3 sequences, around 8.2% observed once, and the top ten hold approximately 16%. Time point reported: sample taken at primary tumor resection. Tumor, nontumor lung or frozen PBMC supplied whole RNA, sequenced without sorting. The 72 donors had untreated early-stage non-small cell lung cancer. This clonotype turned up a few times. The sequence came from a female donor with early-stage non-small cell lung cancer. The sequences come from PBMCs, collected at surgery.

CDR3 amino acids: CASSQGGFYGYTF. As DNA, the CDR3 is TGTGCCAGCAGCCAAGGGGGGTTCTATGGCTACACCTTC. The chain recombines TRBV3-1 with TRBJ1-2; possible D gene TRBD1, 5 bases. Deletions cut 1 base from V and 4 bases from J, with 7 bases between. The CDR3 runs 13 residues. The germline CDR1 and CDR2 sequences are LGHDT and YNNKEL (reference sequence).